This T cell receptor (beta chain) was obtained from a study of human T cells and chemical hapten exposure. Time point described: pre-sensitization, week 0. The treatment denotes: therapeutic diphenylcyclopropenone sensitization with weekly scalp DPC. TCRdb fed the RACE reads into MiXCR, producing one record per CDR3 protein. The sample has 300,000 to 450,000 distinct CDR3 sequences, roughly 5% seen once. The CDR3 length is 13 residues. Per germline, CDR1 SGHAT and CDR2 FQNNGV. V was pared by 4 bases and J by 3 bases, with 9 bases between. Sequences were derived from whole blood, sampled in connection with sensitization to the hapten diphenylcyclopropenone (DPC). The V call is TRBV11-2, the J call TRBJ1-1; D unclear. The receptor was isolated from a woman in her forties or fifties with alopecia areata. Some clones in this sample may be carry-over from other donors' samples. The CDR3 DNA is TGTGCCAGCAGCTCCCCTATGTACACTGAAGCTTTCTTT. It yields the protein CASSSPMYTEAFF.